These 27 T cell receptor beta chains share one sample of origin, sequenced in a study of cytomegalovirus exposure and HLA in healthy donors. In the PCR, 60 Vbeta and 13 Jbeta primers were used. Generated by immunoSEQ multiplex PCR, the TCRdb table keeps only in-frame clones and is missing some. The sample holds 90,000 to 120,000 clones, roughly 82% seen once. Sequenced sample: PBMCs. These receptors all come from a man aged 30 to 39 in good health and CMV-seropositive.

This clone turned up a few times. The gene calls are TRBV18 and TRBJ1-1, with D perhaps matching TRBD1 (5 bases). V shed 3 bases and J shed 0 bases, with 14 bases lying between them. Germline V gives CDR1 KGHSH, CDR2 LQKENI. The length of the CDR3 is 16 residues. As DNA, the CDR3 is TGTGCCAGCTCACCTTACAGGCCTGGCGTGAACACTGAAGCTTTCTTT. This translates into CASSPYRPGVNTEAFF.

The chain carries TRBV19 and TRBJ2-5; possibly TRBD1 for D (6 bases). The CDR3 sequence is 15 residues long. The V and J ends lost 3 bases and 4 bases respectively, with 15 bases between them. Germline V gives CDR1 LNHDA, CDR2 SQIVND (reference sequence). Written as DNA, the CDR3 is TGTGCCAGTAGTATCCAGGGGCCCGGAGGAGAGACCCAGTACTTC. This encodes CASSIQGPGGETQYF.

The chain has TRBV29-1 and TRBJ1-1; a possible D gene is TRBD1 (6 bases). V shed 6 bases and J shed 0 bases, with 17 bases lying between them. The CDR3 sequence is 15 residues long. Germline values: CDR1 SQVTM, CDR2 ANQGSEA. CDR3: CSVSSRGSVNTEAFF. CDR3 nucleotides: TGCAGCGTCTCCAGTAGGGGGTCGGTGAACACTGAAGCTTTCTTT.

V gene TRBV2 combines with J gene TRBJ1-2; a possible D gene is TRBD1 (5 bases). Deletions cut 0 bases from V and 4 bases from J, with 15 bases between. This CDR3 contains 16 residues. Germline V gene sequence: CDR1 SNHLY, CDR2 FYNNEI. The CDR3 here is CASSEARTLQSYGYTF. As DNA, the CDR3 is TGTGCCAGCAGTGAAGCTCGGACACTCCAGAGCTATGGCTACACCTTC.

V and J are TRBV14 and TRBJ2-2, with TRBD1 as a possible D gene (6 bases). CDR3 length equals 16 residues. V was shortened by 2 bases and J by 4 bases, with 14 bases between the two germline ends. CDR1 and CDR2 from the germline V gene are SGHDN and FVKESK. DNA for the CDR3: TGTGCCAGCAGCCAATTTACCGGGACACCCACCGGGGAGCTGTTTTTT. Residues: CASSQFTGTPTGELFF.

This chain links TRBV19 with TRBJ1-5; D possibly corresponds to TRBD1 (5 bases). Germline V gives CDR1 LNHDA, CDR2 SQIVND (reference sequence). The CDR3 totals 13 residues. This CDR3 is CATRRGSNQPQHF. DNA for the CDR3: TGTGCAACCCGGAGGGGTAGCAATCAGCCCCAGCATTTT. Using reference TRBV19 and TRBJ1-5 for the parts outside the CDR3, the full variable domain is DGGITQSPKYLFRKEGQNVTLSCEQNLNHDAMYWYRQDPGQGLRLIYYSQIVNDFQKGDIAEGYSVSREKKESFPLTVTSAQKNPTAFYLCATRRGSNQPQHFGDGTRLSIL.

V is TRBV10-1 and J is TRBJ2-1; 12 bases map to TRBD1. The CDR3 runs to 18 residues. The V gene end was trimmed by 6 bases and the J gene end by 10 bases; junction bases not matched to a gene: 19. Germline V gene lookup returns CDR1 WNHNN and CDR2 SYGVQD (reference sequence). DNA for the CDR3: TGCGCCAGCAGAACCGGGACAGGGGGCTGTATTCCTTGGGACGAGCAGTTCTTC. Amino acid sequence: CASRTGTGGCIPWDEQFF.

This chain uses TRBV19 with TRBJ2-7, with D maybe TRBD2 (6 bases). The CDR3 covers 14 residues. Trimming took off 0 bases at V and 3 bases at J, with 9 bases between the two ends. The V gene's germline CDR1 is LNHDA and CDR2 SQIVND (reference sequence). CDR3 DNA sequence: TGTGCCAGTAGTATAGATCGGAGGGACTACGAGCAGTACTTC. This gives the protein CASSIDRRDYEQYF. The full variable domain, rest sourced from reference TRBV19 and TRBJ2-7, is DGGITQSPKYLFRKEGQNVTLSCEQNLNHDAMYWYRQDPGQGLRLIYYSQIVNDFQKGDIAEGYSVSREKKESFPLTVTSAQKNPTAFYLCASSIDRRDYEQYFGPGTRLTVT.

Worth noting for this clone: A read error may account for a junction end that differs from germline. The J gene is TRBJ2-7, the V gene TRBV6-5; 12 bases are shared with TRBD1. This CDR3 contains 15 residues. Germline-derived CDR1 and CDR2 are MNHEY and SVGAGI. CDR3 residues: CASRKGDRGLDERYF. The CDR3 DNA reads TGTGCCAGCAGAAAGGGGGACAGGGGGCTCGACGAGCGGTACTTC.

The chain employs TRBV5-1 and TRBJ1-5; D gene unclear. CDR3 length equals 17 residues. Germline CDR1 and CDR2: SGHRS and YFSETQ. The V gene lost 0 bases and the J gene lost 0 bases, with 13 bases spanning the gap. The CDR3 nucleotides are TGCGCCAGCAGCTTGGAGCCTCTAAGTGATAGCAATCAGCCCCAGCATTTT. It is translated as CASSLEPLSDSNQPQHF.

The chain links TRBV10-3 to TRBJ1-5; TRBD1 aligns across 9 bases. Germline loops: CDR1 ENHRY, CDR2 SYGVKD. With 4 bases clipped from V and 8 bases from J, the junction kept 9 bases outside the gene matches. CDR3 length: 15 residues. CDR3 loop: CAISGGQGSAEPQHF. CDR3 nucleotides: TGTGCCATCAGTGGGGGACAGGGAAGCGCAGAGCCCCAGCATTTT.

This chain links TRBV12-5 with TRBJ2-2, with D unclear. The germline V gene encodes CDR1 LGHNT and CDR2 FRNRAP. This CDR3 spans 13 amino acids. Trimming shortened V by 4 bases and J by 5 bases, and 8 bases separated the two germline ends. The CDR3 region is CASGYLATGELFF. CDR3 DNA sequence: TGTGCTAGTGGTTACCTGGCTACCGGGGAGCTGTTTTTT.

The chain recombines TRBV5-6 with TRBJ2-2; D remains ambiguous. CDR1 SGHDT and CDR2 YYEEEE come from the germline V gene. V dropped 2 bases and J dropped 3 bases, with 11 bases sitting between them. CDR3 length: 15 residues. The CDR3 reads CASSLVHGDTGELFF. The CDR3 nucleotides read TGTGCCAGCAGCTTAGTTCACGGAGACACCGGGGAGCTGTTTTTT.

Points on this clone: A junction boundary mismatches the germline segment, possibly from a read error. Other nucleotide sequences in the sample specify the same CDR3. The chain combines TRBV2 with TRBJ1-1; no clear D gene. CDR1 and CDR2 (germline): SNHLY, FYNNEI. The CDR3 extends over 12 amino acids. The CDR3 coding sequence is TGTGCCAGCAGGGGGAGCCGGGTGGAAGCCTTCTTT. It yields the protein CASRGSRVEAFF.

The rearrangement joins TRBV6-1 to TRBJ1-6; 9 nucleotides agree with TRBD1. CDR3 length equals 15 residues. CDR1 is MNHNS, CDR2 SASEGT, per germline. Trimming cost V 0 bases and J 9 bases; bases outside gene matches: 3. CDR3 sequence reads: CASSEAEGQGSPLHF. The CDR3, as DNA: TGTGCCAGCAGTGAAGCGGAGGGACAGGGTTCACCCCTCCACTTT.

The V and J genes are TRBV5-1 and TRBJ1-4; a possible D gene is TRBD1 (6 bases). This CDR3 comprises 15 residues. Germline V gene lookup returns CDR1 SGHRS and CDR2 YFSETQ. Trimming took 4 bases from V and 2 from J, leaving 12 bases between them. The CDR3 coding sequence is TGCGCCAGCAGCCCGGACAGCGCTACTAATGAAAAACTGTTTTTT. It is translated as CASSPDSATNEKLFF.

This chain uses TRBV5-1 with TRBJ2-6; 9 bases agree with TRBD1. In germline, CDR1 is SGHRS, CDR2 YFSETQ. The ends lost 0 bases at V and 2 bases at J; junction bases unmatched: 3. This CDR3 region has 17 residues. As DNA, the CDR3 is TGCGCCAGCAGCTTGGTTACAGGGGGCACTGGGGCCAACGTCCTGACTTTC. This encodes CASSLVTGGTGANVLTF.

The rearrangement uses TRBV5-1 and TRBJ2-7, with D possibly TRBD2 on 5 matching bases. The CDR3 consists of 12 residues. The ends were cut back, 4 bases at V and 5 bases at J, with 10 bases in the middle. Looked up from germline, CDR1 is SGHRS and CDR2 is YFSETQ. The CDR3 reads CASSRPGDEQYF. For the CDR3, the DNA is TGCGCCAGCAGCCGGCCCGGGGACGAGCAGTACTTC.

The genes are TRBV5-8 and TRBJ2-7; a possible D gene is TRBD2 (5 bases). V lost 6 bases, J lost 12 bases, and 25 bases lay in between. Germline V gives CDR1 SGHTS, CDR2 YDEGEE. The CDR3 length is 14 residues. CDR3 bases: TGTGCCAGCACCACGAGGGCCCAGGTGTTTCCCAGGTACTTC. This sequence encodes CASTTRAQVFPRYF.

The chain recombines TRBV2 with TRBJ2-4; tentative D call: TRBD2 (6 bases). The V and J ends lost 2 bases and 1 base respectively, with 18 bases between them. The CDR3 consists of 18 residues. Germline V gene data show CDR1 as SNHLY and CDR2 as FYNNEI. This chain's CDR3 is CASSESWGERTAKNIQYF. The CDR3 DNA reads as TGTGCCAGCAGTGAAAGCTGGGGGGAAAGGACCGCCAAAAACATTCAGTACTTC.

V gene TRBV11-3 combines with J gene TRBJ2-7, with D tentatively TRBD1 (6 bases). CDR1 is SGHNT and CDR2 is YENEEA in the germline V gene. Between the trimmed V and J ends, which lost 5 bases and 4 bases, there was a span of 12 bases. The CDR3 is 13 amino acids. CDR3 residues: CASSETGTYEQYF. CDR3 DNA sequence: TGTGCCAGCAGCGAAACAGGGACATACGAGCAGTACTTC. Together with reference TRBV11-3 and TRBJ2-7, the CDR3 gives the full variable domain: EAGVVQSPRYKIIEKKQPVAFWCNPISGHNTLYWYLQNLGQGPELLIRYENEEAVDDSQLPKDRFSAERLKGVDSTLKIQPAELGDSAVYLCASSETGTYEQYFGPGTRLTVT.

The rearrangement links TRBV27 to TRBJ2-1, with 11 bases that match TRBD2. The CDR3 is 18 residues long. With 4 bases clipped from V and 7 bases from J, the junction kept 15 bases outside the gene matches. Germline loops: CDR1 MNHEY, CDR2 SMNVEV (reference sequence). CDR3 bases: TGTGCCAGCAGTTCCGGCCACAATAGCGGGGGGGCCGGGAATGAGCAGTTCTTC. Protein sequence: CASSSGHNSGGAGNEQFF.

This clone was counted a few times. V gene TRBV9 combines with J gene TRBJ2-1, with D perhaps TRBD2 (6 bases). The germline gives CDR1 SGDLS, CDR2 YYNGEE. The V and J ends lost 0 bases and 10 bases respectively, with 14 bases between them. The CDR3 consists of 14 residues. The CDR3, as DNA: TGTGCCAGCAGCGTAGGCATAGGGAGCGGGGAGCAGTTCTTC. Residues: CASSVGIGSGEQFF.

This clone was detected only a few times. The chain uses TRBV5-6 and TRBJ1-4; 7 bases agree with TRBD1. The V and J ends lost 3 bases and 5 bases, in that order; junction bases with no gene match: 10. The CDR3 is 16 amino acids. Per the germline V gene, CDR1 is SGHDT and CDR2 is YYEEEE. The CDR3, as DNA: TGTGCCAGCAGCTCGGGTTCCCGGACAGGAAATGAAAAACTGTTTTTT. As protein: CASSSGSRTGNEKLFF.

V usage is TRBV19 and J usage is TRBJ2-7, with 9 nucleotides matching TRBD1. J gave up 3 bases and V 3 bases, and 6 bases lay outside the gene matches. The CDR3 spans 15 residues. Germline V CDR1 and CDR2: LNHDA, SQIVND (reference sequence). CDR3 sequence reads: CASSIGTGHNYEQYF. CDR3 nucleotides: TGTGCCAGTAGTATCGGGACAGGGCATAACTACGAGCAGTACTTC.

The chain couples TRBV5-5 to TRBJ2-7; D might be TRBD2 (6 bases). Trimming removed 4 bases at V and 2 bases at J, with 22 bases between. From germline, CDR1 is SGHKS and CDR2 YYEKEE (reference sequence). The CDR3 loop spans 17 amino acids. CDR3 residues: CASSGTGTSPFPYEQYF. The DNA for the CDR3 is TGTGCCAGCAGCGGTACCGGGACTTCCCCTTTTCCCTACGAGCAGTACTTC.

The chain uses TRBV6-5 and TRBJ1-1, with a tentative D call TRBD1 (6 bases). V dropped 6 bases and J dropped 0 bases, with 8 bases sitting between them. CDR1 MNHEY and CDR2 SVGAGI come from the germline V gene. The CDR3 sequence is 13 residues long. The CDR3 loop reads CASSRTVNTEAFF. In nucleotides, the CDR3 is TGTGCCAGCAGCCGGACAGTGAACACTGAAGCTTTCTTT.